The following is a TCR beta chain sequence with its context. This specimen belongs to a study of blood T cell repertoires in COVID-19. Study information: T cells, B-cell-depleted T cells, or PBMCs supplied cDNA or gDNA.

Some clones are missing from TCRdb's copy, which holds only in-frame ones; the method was immunoSEQ multiplex PCR. Among roughly 60,000 clones listed, around four fifths were seen once. Trimming cost V 3 bases and J 7 bases, with 13 bases left between them. This CDR3 region has 14 residues. The germline gives CDR1 MNHEY, CDR2 SMNVEV (reference sequence). Sequencing input: peripheral blood. The chain links TRBV27 to TRBJ1-5, with D possibly matching TRBD1 (6 bases). This TCR derives from a man between 60 and 75 years old with acute or convalescent COVID-19. CDR3: CASSLAGAGQPQHF. Here the CDR3 DNA reads TGTGCCAGCAGTTTGGCGGGGGCCGGGCAGCCCCAGCATTTT.